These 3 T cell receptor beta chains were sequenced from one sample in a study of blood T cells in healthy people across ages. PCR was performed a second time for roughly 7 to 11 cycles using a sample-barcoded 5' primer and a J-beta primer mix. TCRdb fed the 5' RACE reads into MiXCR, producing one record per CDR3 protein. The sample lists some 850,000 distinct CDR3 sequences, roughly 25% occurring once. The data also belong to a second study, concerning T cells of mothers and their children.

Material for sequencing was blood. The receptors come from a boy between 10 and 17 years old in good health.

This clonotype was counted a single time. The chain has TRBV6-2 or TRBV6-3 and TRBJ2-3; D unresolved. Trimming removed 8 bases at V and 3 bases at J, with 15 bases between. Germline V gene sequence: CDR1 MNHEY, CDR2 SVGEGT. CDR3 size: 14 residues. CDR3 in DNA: TGTGCCAGCGACAAGCGCCTCGGAACAGATACGCAGTATTTT. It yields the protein CASDKRLGTDTQYF.

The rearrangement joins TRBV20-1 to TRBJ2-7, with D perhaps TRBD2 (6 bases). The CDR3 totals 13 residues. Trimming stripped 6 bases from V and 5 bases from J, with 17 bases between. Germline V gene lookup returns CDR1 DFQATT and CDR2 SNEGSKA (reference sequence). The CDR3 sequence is CSASDYLTHEQYF. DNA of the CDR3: TGCAGTGCCTCGGACTACCTTACCCACGAGCAGTACTTC.

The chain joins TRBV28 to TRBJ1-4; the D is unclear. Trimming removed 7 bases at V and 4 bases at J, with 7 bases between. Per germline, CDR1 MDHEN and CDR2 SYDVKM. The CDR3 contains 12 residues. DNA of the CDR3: TGTGCCAGCAAGGGTAGTAATGAAAAACTGTTTTTT. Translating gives CASKGSNEKLFF.